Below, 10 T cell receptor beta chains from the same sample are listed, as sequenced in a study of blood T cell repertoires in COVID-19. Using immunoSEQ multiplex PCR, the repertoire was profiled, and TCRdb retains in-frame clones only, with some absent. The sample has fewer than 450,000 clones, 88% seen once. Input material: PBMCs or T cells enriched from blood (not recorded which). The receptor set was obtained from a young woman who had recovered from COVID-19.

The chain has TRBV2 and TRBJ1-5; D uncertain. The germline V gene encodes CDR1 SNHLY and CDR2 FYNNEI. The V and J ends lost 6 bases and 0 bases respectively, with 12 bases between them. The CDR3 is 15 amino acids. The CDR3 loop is CASRPTDYSNQPQHF. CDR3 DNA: TGTGCCAGCAGGCCAACAGACTATAGCAATCAGCCCCAGCATTTT.

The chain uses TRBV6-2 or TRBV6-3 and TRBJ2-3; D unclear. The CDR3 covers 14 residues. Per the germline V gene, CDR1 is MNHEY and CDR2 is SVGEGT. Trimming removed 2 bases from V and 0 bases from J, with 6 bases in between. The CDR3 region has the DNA TGTGCCAGCAGTTACGGCCTCAGCACAGATACGCAGTATTTT. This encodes CASSYGLSTDTQYF.

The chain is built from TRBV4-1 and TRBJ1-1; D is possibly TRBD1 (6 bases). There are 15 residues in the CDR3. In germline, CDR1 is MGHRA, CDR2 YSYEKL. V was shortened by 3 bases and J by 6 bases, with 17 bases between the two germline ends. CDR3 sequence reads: CASSQTDRSGAEAFF. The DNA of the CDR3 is TGCGCCAGCAGCCAGACAGACAGGAGTGGGGCTGAAGCTTTCTTT.

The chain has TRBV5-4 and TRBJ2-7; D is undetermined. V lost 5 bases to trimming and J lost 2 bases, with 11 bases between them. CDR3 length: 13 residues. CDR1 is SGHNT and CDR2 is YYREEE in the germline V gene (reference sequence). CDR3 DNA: TGTGCCAGCAGGGGCAGACAACCCTACGAGCAGTACTTC. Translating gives CASRGRQPYEQYF.

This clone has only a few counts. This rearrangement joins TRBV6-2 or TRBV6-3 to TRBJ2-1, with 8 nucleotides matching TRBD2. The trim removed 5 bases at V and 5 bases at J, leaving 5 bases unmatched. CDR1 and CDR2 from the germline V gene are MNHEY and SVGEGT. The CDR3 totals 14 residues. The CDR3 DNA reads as TGTGCCAGCAGTGCTAGCGGGCCCCACAATGAGCAGTTCTTC. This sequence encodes CASSASGPHNEQFF.

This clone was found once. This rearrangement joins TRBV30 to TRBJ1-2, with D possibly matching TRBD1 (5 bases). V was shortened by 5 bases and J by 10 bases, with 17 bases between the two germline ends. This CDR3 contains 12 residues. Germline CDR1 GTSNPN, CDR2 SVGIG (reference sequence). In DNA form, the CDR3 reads TGTGCCTGGGACAGCTTTCGAATTGTCTACACCTTC. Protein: CAWDSFRIVYTF.

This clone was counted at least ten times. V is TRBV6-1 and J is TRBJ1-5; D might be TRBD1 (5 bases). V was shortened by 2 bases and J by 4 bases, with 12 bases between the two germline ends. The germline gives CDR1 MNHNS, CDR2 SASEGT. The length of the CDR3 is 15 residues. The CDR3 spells CASSENESGNQPQHF. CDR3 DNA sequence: TGTGCCAGCAGTGAAAACGAGTCAGGGAATCAGCCCCAGCATTTT.

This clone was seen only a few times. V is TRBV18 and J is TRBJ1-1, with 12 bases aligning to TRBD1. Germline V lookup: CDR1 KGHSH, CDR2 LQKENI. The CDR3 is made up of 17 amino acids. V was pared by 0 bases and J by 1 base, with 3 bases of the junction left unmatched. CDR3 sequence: CASSPPGTGGGNTEAFF. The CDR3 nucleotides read TGTGCCAGCTCACCACCGGGGACAGGGGGCGGGAACACTGAAGCTTTCTTT.

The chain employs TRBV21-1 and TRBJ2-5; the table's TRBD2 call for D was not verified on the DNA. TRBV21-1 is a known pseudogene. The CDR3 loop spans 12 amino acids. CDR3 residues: CASITSRRAQYF. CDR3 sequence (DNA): TGTGCCAGCATCACCTCACGGAGGGCCCAGTACTTC.

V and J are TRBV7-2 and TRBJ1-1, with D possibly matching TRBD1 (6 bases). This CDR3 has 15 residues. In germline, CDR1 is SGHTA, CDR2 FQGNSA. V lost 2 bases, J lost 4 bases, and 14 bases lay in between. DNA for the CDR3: TGTGCCAGCAGCTTAACAGGGTATGATTCCACTGAAGCTTTCTTT. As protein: CASSLTGYDSTEAFF.